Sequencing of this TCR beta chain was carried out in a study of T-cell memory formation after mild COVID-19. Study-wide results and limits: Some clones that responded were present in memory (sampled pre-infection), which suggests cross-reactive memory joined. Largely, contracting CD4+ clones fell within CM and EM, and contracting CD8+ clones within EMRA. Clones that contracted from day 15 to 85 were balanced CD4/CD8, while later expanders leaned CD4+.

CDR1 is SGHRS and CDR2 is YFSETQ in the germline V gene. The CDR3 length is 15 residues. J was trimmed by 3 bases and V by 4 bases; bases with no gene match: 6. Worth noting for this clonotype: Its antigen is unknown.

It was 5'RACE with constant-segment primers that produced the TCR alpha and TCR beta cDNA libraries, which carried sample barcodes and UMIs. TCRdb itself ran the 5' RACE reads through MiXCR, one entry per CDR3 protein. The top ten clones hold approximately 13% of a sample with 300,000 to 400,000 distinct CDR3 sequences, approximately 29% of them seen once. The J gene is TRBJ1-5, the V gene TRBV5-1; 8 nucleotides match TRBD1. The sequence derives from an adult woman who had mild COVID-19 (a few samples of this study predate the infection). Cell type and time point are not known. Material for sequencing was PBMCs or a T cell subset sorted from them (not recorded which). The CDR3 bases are TGCGCCAGCAGCCAGACGACAGGGGTCAATCAGCCCCAGCATTTT. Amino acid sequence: CASSQTTGVNQPQHF.